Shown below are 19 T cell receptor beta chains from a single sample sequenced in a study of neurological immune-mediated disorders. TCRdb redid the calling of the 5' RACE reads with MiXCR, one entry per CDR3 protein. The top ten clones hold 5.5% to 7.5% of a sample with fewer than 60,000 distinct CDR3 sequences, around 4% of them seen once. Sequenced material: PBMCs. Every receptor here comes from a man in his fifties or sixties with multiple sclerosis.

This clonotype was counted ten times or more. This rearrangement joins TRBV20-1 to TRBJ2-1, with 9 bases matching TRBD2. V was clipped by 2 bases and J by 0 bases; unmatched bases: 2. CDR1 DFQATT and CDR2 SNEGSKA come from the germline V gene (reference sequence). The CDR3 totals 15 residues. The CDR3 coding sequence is TGCAGTGCTAGACTTAGCGGGGGCTCCTACAATGAGCAGTTCTTC. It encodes CSARLSGGSYNEQFF.

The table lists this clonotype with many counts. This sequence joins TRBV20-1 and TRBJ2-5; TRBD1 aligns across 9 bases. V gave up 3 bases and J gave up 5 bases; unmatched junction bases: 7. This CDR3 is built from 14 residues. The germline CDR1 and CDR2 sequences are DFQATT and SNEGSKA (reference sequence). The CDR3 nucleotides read TGCAGTGCTAGGGGACAGGGTCGATGGGAGACCCAGTACTTC. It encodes CSARGQGRWETQYF.

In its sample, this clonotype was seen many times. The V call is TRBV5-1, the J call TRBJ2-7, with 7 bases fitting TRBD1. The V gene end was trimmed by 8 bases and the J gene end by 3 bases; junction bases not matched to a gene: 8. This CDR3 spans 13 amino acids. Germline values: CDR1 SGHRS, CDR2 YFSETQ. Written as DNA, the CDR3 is TGCGCCAGTCGCCCGGGACAGAACTACGAGCAGTACTTC. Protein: CASRPGQNYEQYF.

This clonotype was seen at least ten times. The CDR3 protein is CASSFRTGGNEQYF. The CDR3 bases are TGCGCCAGCAGCTTCAGGACAGGGGGCAACGAGCAGTACTTC. V gene TRBV5-1 combines with J gene TRBJ2-7; TRBD1 matches 11 bases. Germline trimming cut 2 bases from V and 5 bases from J; bases unmatched to any gene: 3. CDR3 size: 14 residues. The germline gives CDR1 SGHRS, CDR2 YFSETQ.

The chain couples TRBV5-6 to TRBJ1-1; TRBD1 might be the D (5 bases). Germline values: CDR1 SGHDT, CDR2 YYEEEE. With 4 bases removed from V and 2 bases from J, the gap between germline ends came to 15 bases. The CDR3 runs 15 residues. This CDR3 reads CASSTPGAANTEAFF. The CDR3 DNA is TGTGCCAGCAGCACCCCCGGGGCAGCAAACACTGAAGCTTTCTTT.

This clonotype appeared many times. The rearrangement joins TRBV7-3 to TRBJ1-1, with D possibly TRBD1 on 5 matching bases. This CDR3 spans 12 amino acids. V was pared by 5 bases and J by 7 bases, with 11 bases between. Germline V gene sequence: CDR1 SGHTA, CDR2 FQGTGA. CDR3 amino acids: CASSPGRGEAFF. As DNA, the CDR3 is TGTGCCAGCAGCCCCGGGAGGGGTGAAGCTTTCTTT. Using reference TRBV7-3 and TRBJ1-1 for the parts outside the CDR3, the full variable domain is GAGVSQTPSNKVTEKGKYVELRCDPISGHTALYWYRQSLGQGPEFLIYFQGTGAADDSGLPNDRFFAVRPEGSVSTLKIQRTERGDSAVYLCASSPGRGEAFFGQGTRLTVV.

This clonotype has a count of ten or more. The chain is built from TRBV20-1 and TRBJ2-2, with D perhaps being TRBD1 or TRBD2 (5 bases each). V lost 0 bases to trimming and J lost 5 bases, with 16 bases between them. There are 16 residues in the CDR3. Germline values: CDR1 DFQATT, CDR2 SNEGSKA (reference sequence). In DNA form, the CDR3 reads TGCAGTGCTAGAGATAATGGGGGATTGAGTACCGGGGAGCTGTTTTTT. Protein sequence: CSARDNGGLSTGELFF.

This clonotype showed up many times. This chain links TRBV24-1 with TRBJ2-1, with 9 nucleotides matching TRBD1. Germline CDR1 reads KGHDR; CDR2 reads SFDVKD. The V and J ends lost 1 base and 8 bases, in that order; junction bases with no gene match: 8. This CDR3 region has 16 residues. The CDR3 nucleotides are TGTGCCACCAGTGATTTCGCGACAGGGGGTTTCGATGAGCAGTTCTTC. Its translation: CATSDFATGGFDEQFF.

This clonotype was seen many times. The CDR3 DNA is TGTGCCAGCAGCAGACAGATTCTTAATGAAAAACTGTTTTTT. It codes for CASSRQILNEKLFF. The J gene is TRBJ1-4, the V gene TRBV7-8, with D perhaps matching TRBD1 (5 bases). Trimming pared 5 bases from V and 4 bases from J, leaving 11 bases between. CDR1 SGHVS and CDR2 FQNEAQ come from the germline V gene. This CDR3 has 14 residues.

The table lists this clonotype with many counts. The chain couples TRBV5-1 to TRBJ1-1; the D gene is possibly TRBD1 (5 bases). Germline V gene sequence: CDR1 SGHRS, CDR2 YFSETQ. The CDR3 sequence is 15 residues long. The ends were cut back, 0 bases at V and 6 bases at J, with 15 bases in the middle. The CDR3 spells CASSLESGIVPEAFF. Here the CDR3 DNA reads TGCGCCAGCAGCTTGGAATCAGGGATCGTGCCTGAAGCTTTCTTT.

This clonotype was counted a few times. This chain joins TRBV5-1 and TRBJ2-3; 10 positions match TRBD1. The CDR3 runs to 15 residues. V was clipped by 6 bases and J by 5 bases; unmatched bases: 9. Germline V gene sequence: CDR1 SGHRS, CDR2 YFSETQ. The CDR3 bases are TGCGCCAGCACCCTCGGGACAGGGGTCAGAGATACGCAGTATTTT. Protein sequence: CASTLGTGVRDTQYF.

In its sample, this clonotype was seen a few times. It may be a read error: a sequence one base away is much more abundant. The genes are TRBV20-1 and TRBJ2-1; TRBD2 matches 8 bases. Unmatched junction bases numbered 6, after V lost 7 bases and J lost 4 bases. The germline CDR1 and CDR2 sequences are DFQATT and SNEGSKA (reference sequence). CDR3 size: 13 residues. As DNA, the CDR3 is TGCAGTGAAGGGGCGGGGGGATACAATGAGCAGTTCTTC. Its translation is CSEGAGGYNEQFF.

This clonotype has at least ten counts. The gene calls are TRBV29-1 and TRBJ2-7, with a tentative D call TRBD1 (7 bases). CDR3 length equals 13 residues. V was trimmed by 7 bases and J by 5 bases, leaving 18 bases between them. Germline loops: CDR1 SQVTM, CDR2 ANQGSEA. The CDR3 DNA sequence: TGCAGCGCCAGGGGGGACCTAGCCCACGAGCAGTACTTC. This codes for CSARGDLAHEQYF.

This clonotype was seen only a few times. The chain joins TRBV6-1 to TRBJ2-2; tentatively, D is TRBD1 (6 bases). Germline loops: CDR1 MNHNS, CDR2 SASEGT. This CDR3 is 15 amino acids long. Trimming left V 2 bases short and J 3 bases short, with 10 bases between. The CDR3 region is CASSERQDHTGELFF. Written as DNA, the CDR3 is TGTGCCAGCAGTGAACGACAGGACCACACCGGGGAGCTGTTTTTT.

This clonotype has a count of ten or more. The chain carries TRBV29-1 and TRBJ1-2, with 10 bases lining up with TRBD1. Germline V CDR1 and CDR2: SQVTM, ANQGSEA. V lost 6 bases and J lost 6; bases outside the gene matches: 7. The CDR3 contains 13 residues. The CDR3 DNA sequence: TGCAGCGTCTGGACAGGGGGAGGGGATGGCTACACCTTC. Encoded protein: CSVWTGGGDGYTF.

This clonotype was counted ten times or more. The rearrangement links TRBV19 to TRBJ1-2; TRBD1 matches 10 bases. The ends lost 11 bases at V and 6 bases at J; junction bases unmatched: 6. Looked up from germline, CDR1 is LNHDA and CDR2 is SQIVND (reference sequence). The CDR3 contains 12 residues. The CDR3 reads CAGQGEYDGYTF. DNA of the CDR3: TGTGCCGGACAGGGGGAATATGATGGCTACACCTTC.

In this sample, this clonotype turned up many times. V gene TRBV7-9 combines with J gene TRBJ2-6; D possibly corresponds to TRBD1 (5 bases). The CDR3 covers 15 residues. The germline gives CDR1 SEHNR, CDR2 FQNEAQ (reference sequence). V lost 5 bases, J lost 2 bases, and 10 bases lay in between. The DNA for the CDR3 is TGTGCCAGCAGCCGCAGGGCAGCTGGGGCCAACGTCCTGACTTTC. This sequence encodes CASSRRAAGANVLTF.

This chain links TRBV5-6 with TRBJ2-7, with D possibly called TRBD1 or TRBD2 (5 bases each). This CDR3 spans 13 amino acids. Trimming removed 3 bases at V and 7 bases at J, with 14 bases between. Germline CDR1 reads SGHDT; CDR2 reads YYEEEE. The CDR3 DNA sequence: TGTGCCAGCAGCTGGGACCTCGGGGAAGAGCAGTACTTC. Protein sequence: CASSWDLGEEQYF.

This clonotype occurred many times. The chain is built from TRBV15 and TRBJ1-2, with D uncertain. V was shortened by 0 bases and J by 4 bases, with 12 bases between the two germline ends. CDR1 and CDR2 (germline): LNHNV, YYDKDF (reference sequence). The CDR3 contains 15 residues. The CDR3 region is CATSRDEEGLYGYTF. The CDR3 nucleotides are TGTGCCACCAGCAGAGATGAGGAAGGCCTCTATGGCTACACCTTC.